The sequence of this T cell receptor (beta chain) was determined in a study of monozygotic twins with inflammatory bowel disease. Germline assignment: CDR1 KGHSH and CDR2 LQKENI. The CDR3 loop spans 13 amino acids. Findings and caveats of the study: Support was lacking for any single strong IBD-associated signal or clonotype.

TCRdb reprocessed the 5' RACE reads and stores each CDR3 protein as one record, lacking DNA. The clone table shows approximately 390,000 distinct CDR3 sequences, with the ten largest holding roughly 2.5%. Note on this clonotype: Its target is unknown.

The origin of this receptor is a human donor with ulcerative colitis or Crohn's disease, or a healthy co-twin of an affected twin (not recorded which). Sequenced material: blood. The chain employs TRBV18 and TRBJ1-1. CDR3 region: CASSQSKDTEAFF.